These 26 T cell receptor beta chains came from one sample sequenced in a study of blood T cells in healthy people across ages (dated by TCRdb to 2013 to 2016). The library relied on 5' RACE. The sample was run on an Illumina HiSeq 2500. The second PCR ran for about 6 to 12 cycles and used a J-beta primer mix along with a sample-barcoded 5' primer. TCRdb itself trimmed the public reads at Q25 with fastp, ran MiXCR and retained productive beta chains. A single entry per CDR3 protein holds the most common genes and DNA from its merged rows. This sample lists 1.5 million to 2 million distinct CDR3 sequences; roughly 50% were detected once. The ten largest clones add up to roughly 2.1% of the sample. The sample taken for sequencing was blood. These receptors originate from a woman between 40 and 50 years old in good health.

The rearrangement links TRBV9 to TRBJ2-3; weak D call: TRBD2 (6 bases). Per the germline V gene, CDR1 is SGDLS and CDR2 is YYNGEE. The V gene lost 4 bases and the J gene lost 3 bases, with 15 bases spanning the gap. The CDR3 is 15 residues long. The CDR3 protein is CASSLSPGVTDTQYF. CDR3 nucleotide sequence: TGTGCCAGCAGCCTCTCTCCGGGGGTTACAGATACGCAGTATTTT.

J is TRBJ1-5 and V is TRBV12-3 or TRBV12-4; 8 nucleotides align to TRBD1. The CDR3 has 14 residues. V lost 6 bases to trimming and J lost 5 bases; unmatched junction nucleotides: 6. In nucleotides, the CDR3 is TGTGCCAGCAGCGACAGGGGTTGGGATCAGCCCCAGCATTTT. Translating it yields CASSDRGWDQPQHF.

The chain has TRBV29-1 and TRBJ2-3; D unresolved. Germline loops: CDR1 SQVTM, CDR2 ANQGSEA. V was clipped by 7 bases and J by 6 bases, with 14 bases between them. The CDR3 sequence is 12 residues long. The CDR3 DNA reads as TGCAGCGCGGGCCGACTCGCGGATACGCAGTATTTT. It codes for CSAGRLADTQYF.

This clonotype was counted between two and nine times. The V gene is TRBV29-1, the J gene TRBJ2-1; no clear D. The germline V gene encodes CDR1 SQVTM and CDR2 ANQGSEA. This CDR3 contains 17 residues. V lost 6 bases and J lost 6, with 27 bases in between. This CDR3 is CSVCTGPQELSVNEQFF. Here the CDR3 DNA reads TGCAGCGTCTGCACCGGGCCCCAGGAGTTGTCGGTCAATGAGCAGTTCTTC.

The V and J genes are TRBV5-5 and TRBJ2-1; no definite D call. The germline V and J ends were trimmed by 2 bases and 10 bases, with 10 bases remaining between them. Germline-derived CDR1 and CDR2 are SGHKS and YYEKEE (reference sequence). The CDR3 is 12 residues long. In DNA, the CDR3 is TGTGCCAGCAGCTTTTCGTTGCCAGAGCAGTTCTTC. Residues: CASSFSLPEQFF.

This chain links TRBV3-1 with TRBJ1-2, with 8 nucleotides matching TRBD1. The junction had 5 bases not matched to a gene; V was cut back by 4 bases and J by 4 bases. CDR1 and CDR2 from the germline V gene are LGHDT and YNNKEL (reference sequence). The CDR3 is 14 amino acids. CDR3 sequence reads: CASSPDRALYGYTF. CDR3 bases: TGTGCCAGCAGCCCGGACAGGGCTCTCTATGGCTACACCTTC.

The gene calls are TRBV24-1 and TRBJ2-3, with 11 bases that match TRBD2. Looked up from germline, CDR1 is KGHDR and CDR2 is SFDVKD. This CDR3 comprises 19 residues. The junction had 9 bases not matched to a gene; V was cut back by 0 bases and J by 2 bases. The CDR3 region is CATSDLQWGLAEDTDTQYF. CDR3 nucleotides: TGTGCCACCAGTGATTTGCAATGGGGACTAGCGGAAGACACAGATACGCAGTATTTT.

The rearrangement joins TRBV29-1 to TRBJ1-4, with 7 bases matching TRBD1. Trimming at V came to 7 bases and at J to 0 bases, leaving 5 bases not matched to a gene. The germline V gene has CDR1 SQVTM and CDR2 ANQGSEA. This CDR3 spans 14 amino acids. In DNA, the CDR3 is TGCAGCGGCAGGGGGTCTACAACTAATGAAAAACTGTTTTTT. Residues: CSGRGSTTNEKLFF.

The chain uses TRBV7-2 and TRBJ2-1, with D perhaps given as TRBD1 or TRBD2 (7 bases each). V was trimmed by 0 bases and J by 2 bases, leaving 11 bases between them. CDR3 length: 16 amino acids. Germline V gene lookup returns CDR1 SGHTA and CDR2 FQGNSA. The CDR3 DNA follows: TGTGCCAGCAGCTTAGCGCAGGGGGGGCCCTACAATGAGCAGTTCTTC. As protein: CASSLAQGGPYNEQFF.

The chain combines TRBV4-1 with TRBJ2-1; 14 bases are a match to TRBD2. Trimming cost V 2 bases and J 10 bases; bases outside gene matches: 7. The CDR3 contains 16 residues. Germline V gives CDR1 MGHRA, CDR2 YSYEKL. The CDR3 nucleotides read TGCGCCAGCAGCCAATCGACTAGCGGGGGGGCCTACGAGCAGTTCTTC. It specifies CASSQSTSGGAYEQFF.

This clonotype was counted ten times or more. CDR3: CATGQGTDTQYF. In nucleotides, the CDR3 is TGTGCCACAGGACAGGGCACAGATACGCAGTATTTT. The rearrangement joins TRBV6-5 to TRBJ2-3, with 7 positions matching TRBD1. The V gene end was trimmed by 10 bases and the J gene end by 1 base; junction bases not matched to a gene: 2. The CDR3 runs to 12 residues. The germline gives CDR1 MNHEY, CDR2 SVGAGI.

This clonotype was counted once. This chain links TRBV28 with TRBJ2-7; D is tentatively TRBD1 or TRBD2 (7 bases each). The V and J ends lost 8 bases and 4 bases respectively, with 18 bases between them. This CDR3 is built from 14 residues. The germline CDR1 and CDR2 sequences are MDHEN and SYDVKM. CDR3 bases: TGTGCCAGCTGGGAGGGCAGGGGGATGTACGAGCAGTACTTC. Translation gives CASWEGRGMYEQYF. The full variable domain, completed using reference TRBV28 and TRBJ2-7, is DVKVTQSSRYLVKRTGEKVFLECVQDMDHENMFWYRQDPGLGLRLIYFSYDVKMKEKGDIPEGYSVSREKKERFSLILESASTNQTSMYLCASWEGRGMYEQYFGPGTRLTVT.

There are many counts of this clonotype. The chain carries TRBV7-2 and TRBJ2-5; 7 nucleotides align to TRBD2. The CDR3 has 15 residues. V was clipped by 2 bases and J by 5 bases; unmatched bases: 8. CDR1 and CDR2 from the germline V gene are SGHTA and FQGNSA. In DNA, the CDR3 is TGTGCCAGCAGCTTACAGCGGGGTCTAGTGGAGACCCAGTACTTC. This codes for CASSLQRGLVETQYF. The complete variable domain, with remaining parts taken from reference TRBV7-2 and TRBJ2-5, reads GAGVSQSPSNKVTEKGKDVELRCDPISGHTALYWYRQSLGQGLEFLIYFQGNSAPDKSGLPSDRFSAERTGGSVSTLTIQRTQQEDSAVYLCASSLQRGLVETQYFGPGTRLLVL.

The CDR3 DNA sequence: TGCAGTGCTAGACACTCTAGTAAATTTCAAGAGACCCAGTACTTC. As protein: CSARHSSKFQETQYF. V usage is TRBV20-1 and J usage is TRBJ2-5; no firm D call. Per germline, CDR1 DFQATT and CDR2 SNEGSKA (reference sequence). Trimming removed 2 bases at V and 2 bases at J, with 15 bases between. This CDR3 comprises 15 residues.

This chain uses TRBV15 with TRBJ2-5; D remains ambiguous. The V end lost 1 base, the J end lost 1 base, and 7 bases lay between the germline ends. Germline V gene lookup returns CDR1 LNHNV and CDR2 YYDKDF (reference sequence). There are 14 residues in the CDR3. The CDR3 here is CATSRVGFQETQYF. CDR3 coding DNA: TGTGCCACCAGCAGAGTAGGGTTCCAAGAGACCCAGTACTTC.

This clonotype appeared a few times. A junction boundary mismatches the germline segment, possibly from a read error. This chain uses TRBV15 with TRBJ2-1; D is uncertain. Germline CDR1 reads LNHNV; CDR2 reads YYDKDF (reference sequence). The CDR3 spans 11 residues. CDR3 coding DNA: TGTGCCACCAGCAGGGGAAATGAGCGGTTCTTC. Protein: CATSRGNERFF.

A note on this clonotype: It may be a read error: a sequence one base away is much more abundant. The chain uses TRBV29-1 and TRBJ2-4; D possibly corresponds to TRBD1 (6 bases). TRBJ2-5 matches the DNA end more closely, so the J call is doubtful. The CDR3 consists of 12 residues. In germline, CDR1 is SQVTM, CDR2 ANQGSEA. The CDR3 loop is CSVVGAQETQYF. Here the CDR3 DNA reads TGCAGCGTTGTGGGGGCACAAGAGACCCAGTACTTC.

J is TRBJ1-2 and V is TRBV6-2 or TRBV6-3; no reliable D call. This CDR3 is built from 17 residues. Trimming took off 0 bases at V and 3 bases at J, with 17 bases between the two ends. Germline lookup yields CDR1 MNHEY and CDR2 SVGEGT. CDR3 sequence (DNA): TGTGCCAGCAGTTACTCCACCAGAGGGAAGGTCGACTATGGCTACACCTTC. Translated, it gives CASSYSTRGKVDYGYTF.

V is TRBV27 and J is TRBJ2-3; D is uncertain. CDR1 is MNHEY, CDR2 SMNVEV, per germline (reference sequence). V gave up 6 bases and J gave up 4 bases, with 17 bases separating them. This CDR3 is 15 amino acids long. The CDR3 sequence: CASRLQLHLSDTQYF. The CDR3 bases are TGTGCCAGCAGGCTCCAACTCCATCTTTCAGATACGCAGTATTTT.

This clonotype has more than one count but fewer than ten. The chain is built from TRBV29-1 and TRBJ2-7; 7 bases are shared with TRBD1. The CDR3 loop spans 12 amino acids. Germline-derived CDR1 and CDR2 are SQVTM and ANQGSEA. The CDR3 here is CSAQGQKYEQYF. In DNA form, the CDR3 reads TGCAGTGCTCAGGGACAGAAATACGAGCAGTACTTC.

The J gene is TRBJ1-2, the V gene TRBV7-9; the D is unclear. The CDR3 covers 13 residues. V lost 7 bases, J lost 2 bases, and 11 bases lay in between. Germline V CDR1 and CDR2: SEHNR, FQNEAQ (reference sequence). The CDR3 nucleotides read TGTGCCAGCACCCAGGAACGCAACTATGGCTACACCTTC. Its protein is CASTQERNYGYTF.

The genes are TRBV12-3 or TRBV12-4 and TRBJ1-5, with 10 bases that match TRBD1. CDR3 length: 15 amino acids. V was clipped by 6 bases and J by 4 bases; unmatched bases: 6. The CDR3 is CASRGPGQGNQPQHF. CDR3 coding DNA: TGTGCCAGCAGGGGACCGGGACAGGGGAATCAGCCCCAGCATTTT.

This clonotype has more than one count but fewer than ten. The chain is built from TRBV12-3 or TRBV12-4 and TRBJ2-4, with TRBD1 matching over 8 bases. V shed 3 bases and J 8 bases; nucleotides not matched to a gene: 6. This CDR3 contains 14 residues. CDR3 coding DNA: TGTGCCAGCAGTTTGGACAGGGTTGTTGACATTCAGTACTTC. This sequence encodes CASSLDRVVDIQYF.

This clonotype turned up a few times. The rearrangement uses TRBV9 and TRBJ1-2; the D is unclear. CDR3 length: 13 amino acids. CDR1 and CDR2 (germline): SGDLS, YYNGEE. V lost 3 bases and J lost 2, with 8 bases in between. CDR3 protein: CASSAQENYGYTF. CDR3 nucleotides: TGTGCCAGCAGCGCTCAGGAAAACTATGGCTACACCTTC.

CDR3 sequence: CASSHRVSGTEAFF. The CDR3 DNA sequence: TGTGCCAGCAGCCACAGGGTTAGCGGCACTGAAGCTTTCTTT. The chain carries TRBV3-1 and TRBJ1-1, with D perhaps matching TRBD1 (5 bases). CDR3 length: 14 amino acids. CDR1 LGHDT and CDR2 YNNKEL come from the germline V gene (reference sequence). The V end was cut by 3 bases, the J end by 4 bases, with 12 bases between.

The CDR3 here is CASSQVKRGGLGTDTQYF. The CDR3 nucleotides are TGTGCCAGCAGCCAAGTAAAGCGGGGGGGCCTAGGTACAGATACGCAGTATTTT. The V gene is TRBV4-2, the J gene TRBJ2-3, with TRBD2 matching over 10 bases. The germline gives CDR1 LGHNA, CDR2 YNFKEQ. The J segment lost 3 bases and the V segment lost 1 base, leaving 10 bases of the junction unmatched. The CDR3 is 18 amino acids.